The entry below gives a single T cell receptor (beta chain) sequence along with its context. No antigen is known for it. Only in-frame clones appear in the TCRdb table, and some are missing; sequencing was by immunoSEQ multiplex PCR. Of roughly 300,000 clones in the sample, 70% to 90% were seen once. Treatment here: around 19 received Ad26.COV2.S at low or high dose, single or two shots; several received placebo; per-sample allocation not given. The investigators took samples on day 63 after the first vaccine or placebo injection. The administered vaccine (an Ad26 vector) expressed Wuhan-strain SARS-CoV-2 spike. These data belong to a study of Ad26.COV2.S vaccination and SARS-CoV-2 variants. Whole-study findings and limits: Relative to placebo recipients, vaccine recipients exhibited elevated spike-specific TCR breadth. TCR breadth and depth estimates may have understated total T cell responses.

The CDR3 length is 16 residues. J gave up 0 bases and V 8 bases, and 7 bases lay outside the gene matches. Per the germline V gene, CDR1 is SNHLY and CDR2 is FYNNEI. The chain links TRBV2 to TRBJ1-4; TRBD1 agrees at 9 bases. Sample: peripheral blood, taken in a trial of Ad26.COV2.S vaccine versus placebo. This TCR was sampled from a person aged 18-65 years who received the Ad26.COV2.S COVID-19 vaccine or a placebo. For the CDR3, the DNA is TGTGCCAGCGGGGAGACAGGGGGTGCAACTAATGAAAAACTGTTTTTT. It codes for CASGETGGATNEKLFF.